Listed below are T cell receptor beta chains from one sample, sequenced in a study of cytomegalovirus exposure and HLA in healthy donors. Some clones are missing from TCRdb's copy, which holds only in-frame ones; the method was immunoSEQ multiplex PCR. Here the sample spans 120,000 to 150,000 clones, around 73% being singletons. The sample comprised PBMCs. The receptors shown here come from a female donor in good health and CMV-seronegative. The CDR3 runs from the conserved cysteine through the conserved F or W. Each record gives: J gene, D gene, V gene, clone size, CDR3 DNA, CDR3 protein. D genes are given only for firm matches. Size is omitted from some rows. Given values are once, few, many or a class for expanded clones.

TRBJ1-1	-	TRBV13	-	TGTGCCAGCAGCTTACGGAACACTGAAGCTTTCTTT	CASSLRNTEAFF
TRBJ2-3	-	TRBV29-1	-	TGCAGCGTTGCATTTGATACGCAGTATTTT	CSVAFDTQYF
TRBJ1-3	-	TRBV11-2	once	TGTGCCAGCAGCCTCGACGGGGGCTCTGGAAACACCATATATTTT	CASSLDGGSGNTIYF
TRBJ1-1	-	TRBV7-6	-	TGTGCCAGCAGCTTAGATCAGGGGTTCGACACTGAAGCTTTCTTT	CASSLDQGFDTEAFF
TRBJ2-2	-	TRBV29-1	-	TGCAGCGTCCCTCACATGGCTTCGAACACCGGGGAGCTGTTTTTT	CSVPHMASNTGELFF
TRBJ2-1	-	TRBV9	-	TGTGCCAGCAGCGTCACTAGTATTATACACAATGAGCAGTTCTTC	CASSVTSIIHNEQFF
TRBJ2-7	-	TRBV28	-	TGTGCCAGCAGTTATCCCCTCTACGAGCAGTACTTC	CASSYPLYEQYF
TRBJ1-1	-	TRBV5-4	-	TGTGCCAGCAGCTTTGAGATACAGGGAGCTGAAGCTTTCTTT	CASSFEIQGAEAFF
TRBJ1-2	-	TRBV2	-	TGTGCCAGCAGTGAATTCAGGGACTATGGCTACACCTTC	CASSEFRDYGYTF
TRBJ1-3	TRBD1	TRBV18	-	TGTGCCAGCTCACCGACGACAGGGGTGAAGGGAAACACCATATATTTT	CASSPTTGVKGNTIYF
TRBJ2-1	-	TRBV5-4	once	TGTGCCAGCAGCTCCGGGGTGGCCTTCTACAATGAGCAGTTCTTC	CASSSGVAFYNEQFF
TRBJ1-4	-	TRBV27	once	TGTGCCAGCAGCCAACGGGGTGAAAAACTGTTTTTT	CASSQRGEKLFF
TRBJ1-2	TRBD1	TRBV11-2	few	TGTGCCAGCAGCTCTTCCCGAAAACAGGGGGACTATGGCTACACCTTC	CASSSSRKQGDYGYTF
TRBJ1-2	TRBD1	TRBV7-2	-	TGTGCCAGCAGCTTAGAACCAGGGGGCTACTATGGCTACACCTTC	CASSLEPGGYYGYTF
TRBJ2-6	-	TRBV5-1	once	TGCGCCAGCAGCACCAGCTCTGGGGCCAACGTCCTGACTTTC	CASSTSSGANVLTF
TRBJ2-3	-	TRBV2	-	TGTGCCAGCAGTGACCAGAACACAGATACGCAGTATTTT	CASSDQNTDTQYF
TRBJ1-1	-	TRBV28	-	TGTGCCAGCAGACTTCGGACAGTCACTGAAGCTTTCTTT	CASRLRTVTEAFF
TRBJ1-1	-	TRBV7-3	-	TGTGCCAGCAGCCCAAGGCAGGGGAGTTTTGCTTTCTTT	CASSPRQGSFAFF
TRBJ1-1	-	TRBV18	-	TGTGCCAGCTCCTCTGGAGGGAGGAACACTGAAGCTTTCTTT	CASSSGGRNTEAFF
TRBJ2-7	-	TRBV7-8	-	TGTGCCAGCAGCTTGGACAACCGTTTCTCCTACGAGCAGTACTTC	CASSLDNRFSYEQYF
TRBJ1-1	TRBD1	TRBV6-1	few	TGTGCCAGCAGTGATAACAGACAGGGAGGCACTGAAGCTTTCTTT	CASSDNRQGGTEAFF
TRBJ1-6	-	TRBV2	-	TGTGCCAGCAGTGCTGACAGGCCCGATTCACCCCTCCACTTT	CASSADRPDSPLHF
TRBJ2-5	TRBD1	TRBV18	-	TGTGCCAGCTCACCACGGGACAGGGGAATAGAGACCCAGTACTTC	CASSPRDRGIETQYF
TRBJ2-7	TRBD1	TRBV19	-	TGTGCCAGTAGTATTGGGGGACAGGGGATCTACGAGCAGTACTTC	CASSIGGQGIYEQYF
TRBJ2-1	TRBD2	TRBV5-1	-	TGCGCCAGCAGCTCCGCCGGGACTAGCGTCCACAATGAGCAGTTCTTC	CASSSAGTSVHNEQFF
TRBJ2-7	TRBD2	TRBV6-5	-	TGTGCCAGCAGTGTGGGACTAGCGGGAGTATACGAGCAGTACTTC	CASSVGLAGVYEQYF
TRBJ2-5	-	TRBV15	-	TGTGCCACCAGCACGGGGTCCCAAGAGACCCAGTACTTC	CATSTGSQETQYF
TRBJ2-3	TRBD1	TRBV2	-	TGTGCCAGCACTCCTTCCGGGGACAGGGATCCAGATACGCAGTATTTT	CASTPSGDRDPDTQYF
TRBJ2-5	-	TRBV7-6	-	TGTGCCAGCACCCGGGCGGGCTACCAAGAGACCCAGTACTTC	CASTRAGYQETQYF